This T cell receptor beta chain stems from a study of T cells in Graves' hyperthyroidism and ophthalmopathy. For the study at large: Any treatment followed the collection of peripheral blood at initial diagnosis.

RNA transcripts were the template for amplifying TCR beta CDR3 regions. Primed by the HTBI set, a first-round RT-PCR was run on the TCR CDR3. One entry per CDR3 protein results from TCRdb running MiXCR on the multiplex PCR reads. The repertoire holds some 560,000 distinct CDR3 sequences, with approximately 14% as singletons. PBMCs came from 10 ml fresh peripheral blood. With 5 bases removed from V and 3 bases from J, the gap between germline ends came to 11 bases. Per the germline V gene, CDR1 is MNHEY and CDR2 is SMNVEV (reference sequence). There are 13 residues in the CDR3. To note about this clonotype: What it binds is unknown.

The study, taken as a whole, reports: Blood held most thyroid clonotypes expanded above 0.001 frequency. With a median lead of 6.5 months before onset, the model predicted ophthalmopathy.

This receptor was taken from a woman in her twenties or thirties with Graves' hyperthyroidism. The sample taken for sequencing was blood. This rearrangement joins TRBV27 to TRBJ2-7; D is ambiguous. CDR3 sequence: CASSPRGFYEQYF. The CDR3 DNA follows: TGTGCCAGCAGTCCCAGAGGTTTCTACGAGCAGTACTTC.